This entry is about one T cell receptor (beta chain). TCRdb itself ran the 5' RACE reads through MiXCR, one entry per CDR3 protein. This sample carries around 490,000 distinct CDR3 sequences, around 20% of them seen once, and the ten largest clones take around 0.48%. The data derive from a study of identical twins. The CDR3 has 13 amino acids. Germline CDR1 and CDR2: KGHSH and LQKENI. V was pared by 4 bases and J by 8 bases, with 5 bases of the junction left unmatched. Another study also made use of these data, one on yellow fever vaccine responses in identical twins.

Sequenced: CD4+ T cells sorted from blood. V usage is TRBV18 and J usage is TRBJ2-1; 7 nucleotides line up with TRBD1. This TCR derives from a woman aged 18-35 years in good health. CDR3 coding DNA: TGTGCCAGCTCACGAGACCAGGGGGATGAGCAGTTCTTC. It translates to CASSRDQGDEQFF.